Presented here are 7 T cell receptor beta chains from one specimen sequenced in a study of PD-1 blockade in classical Hodgkin lymphoma. Profiled with immunoSEQ multiplex PCR; TCRdb holds only in-frame clones, not every one. Of some 23,000 clones in the sample, about 80% were seen once. Every single patient, without exception, relapsed after autologous stem cell transplantation, and brentuximab vedotin exposure varied. Sequenced material: peripheral blood mononuclear cells (PBMCs), taken before the second cycle of nivolumab. These receptors all stem from a human donor with classical Hodgkin lymphoma.

This clone was detected only once. The chain has TRBV1 and TRBJ2-5; TRBD2 is the table's D call and was not checked against the DNA. TRBV1 is recorded as a pseudogene. This CDR3 is 17 amino acids long. CDR3 region: CTSSQATTPLFQETQYF. In DNA form, the CDR3 reads TGCACCAGCAGCCAGGCGACTACCCCCCTTTTCCAAGAGACCCAGTACTTC.

The chain recombines TRBV28 with TRBJ1-1; 8 nucleotides match TRBD1. Germline assignment: CDR1 MDHEN and CDR2 SYDVKM. With 6 bases clipped from V and 11 bases from J, the junction kept 8 bases outside the gene matches. CDR3 length: 12 residues. The chain's CDR3 is CASSGRGLLAFF. CDR3 nucleotides: TGTGCCAGCAGCGGCAGGGGGCTGCTTGCTTTCTTT.

V usage is TRBV5-4 and J usage is TRBJ2-7; perhaps D is TRBD1 or TRBD2 (5 bases each). V shed 4 bases and J shed 4 bases, with 18 bases lying between them. This CDR3 is 15 amino acids long. CDR1 and CDR2 from the germline V gene are SGHNT and YYREEE (reference sequence). Here the CDR3 reads CASSATGTLEYEQYF. The CDR3 DNA reads TGTGCCAGCAGCGCGACCGGGACGCTCGAGTACGAGCAGTACTTC.

Only a few counts were recorded for this clone. The chain employs TRBV19 and TRBJ1-5, with D maybe TRBD1 (6 bases). Trimming took 5 bases from V and 9 from J, leaving 17 bases between them. CDR3 length: 14 residues. In germline, CDR1 is LNHDA, CDR2 SQIVND (reference sequence). The CDR3 bases are TGTGCCAGTAGTGACAGGCGTTACGCGACGCCCCAGCATTTT. It translates to CASSDRRYATPQHF.

The gene calls are TRBV19 and TRBJ1-5; D call uncertain. The CDR3 totals 13 residues. The V gene lost 4 bases and the J gene lost 2 bases, with 6 bases spanning the gap. The germline V gene encodes CDR1 LNHDA and CDR2 SQIVND (reference sequence). This chain's CDR3 is CASSKAGNQPQHF. The CDR3 DNA follows: TGTGCCAGTAGTAAGGCAGGCAATCAGCCCCAGCATTTT. The full variable domain, in which reference TRBV19 and TRBJ1-5 provide the parts outside the CDR3, is DGGITQSPKYLFRKEGQNVTLSCEQNLNHDAMYWYRQDPGQGLRLIYYSQIVNDFQKGDIAEGYSVSREKKESFPLTVTSAQKNPTAFYLCASSKAGNQPQHFGDGTRLSIL.

The J gene is TRBJ1-1, the V gene TRBV5-4; no definite D call. V was shortened by 3 bases and J by 1 base, with 10 bases between the two germline ends. This CDR3 is built from 14 residues. CDR1 SGHNT and CDR2 YYREEE come from the germline V gene (reference sequence). The CDR3 region has the DNA TGTGCCAGCAGCTCTACATGGGCGAACACTGAAGCTTTCTTT. As protein: CASSSTWANTEAFF.

This sequence joins TRBV11-3 and TRBJ1-1; tentatively, D is TRBD1 (6 bases). CDR3 size: 15 residues. Trimming took off 6 bases at V and 6 bases at J, with 20 bases between the two ends. Germline CDR1 and CDR2: SGHNT and YENEEA. CDR3 sequence reads: CASSRTWGAHPEAFF. The CDR3 DNA follows: TGTGCCAGCAGTCGTACGTGGGGGGCGCATCCTGAAGCTTTCTTT.